The 24 T cell receptor beta chains listed next were all sequenced from one sample in a study of glioma-infiltrating T cells. Using RNA template, CDR3s of TCR alpha and beta were amplified with iRepertoire arm-PCR. TCRdb passed the multiplex PCR reads through MiXCR, listing each CDR3 protein once. This sample has approximately 190,000 distinct CDR3 sequences, with approximately 30% found just once. The sequencing input was glioma tissue, nonneoplastic brain tissue, or PBMCs (not recorded which). These receptors came from a human donor with low-grade glioma or glioblastoma, undergoing nonglioma brain surgery, or in good health (not recorded which).

There are many counts of this clonotype. This rearrangement joins TRBV6-2 or TRBV6-3 to TRBJ2-1; 13 bases map to TRBD2. The CDR3 totals 16 residues. V shed 6 bases, J shed 8 bases, and the junction held 10 bases outside the gene matches. Germline V gives CDR1 MNHEY, CDR2 SVGEGT. DNA of the CDR3: TGTGCCAGCAGGGCGAAACTAGCGGGAGGGCGGGATGAGCAGTTCTTC. Translating gives CASRAKLAGGRDEQFF.

J is TRBJ2-1 and V is TRBV5-4, with a possible D match to TRBD2 (6 bases). The ends were cut back, 3 bases at V and 1 base at J, with 14 bases in the middle. The CDR3 totals 16 residues. Germline loops: CDR1 SGHNT, CDR2 YYREEE (reference sequence). CDR3 nucleotides: TGTGCCAGCAGCTCCGGGACTTCGCGATCCTACAATGAGCAGTTCTTC. Its protein product is CASSSGTSRSYNEQFF.

Comment on this clonotype: This may stem from a read error, because a much larger clone lies one nucleotide away. The chain is built from TRBV4-1 and TRBJ2-5; 10 bases line up with TRBD2. The CDR3 length is 15 residues. The germline V gene has CDR1 MGHRA and CDR2 YSYEKL. CDR3 sequence (DNA): TGCGTCAGCAGCGCCGGGACTAGCGTCGAAGAGACCCAGTACTTC. Protein product: CVSSAGTSVEETQYF.

This clonotype occurred many times. The V call is TRBV4-1, the J call TRBJ1-2; D perhaps matches TRBD1 (6 bases). Trimming pared 1 base from V and 8 bases from J, leaving 20 bases between. Germline loops: CDR1 MGHRA, CDR2 YSYEKL. The CDR3 loop spans 16 amino acids. As DNA, the CDR3 is TGCGCCAGCAGCCAAGTGGTGACAGGCAAACTATTGGGCTACACCTTC. Its translation is CASSQVVTGKLLGYTF.

This clonotype was counted ten times or more. The chain uses TRBV3-1 and TRBJ1-1; a possible D gene is TRBD1 (6 bases). The V end was cut by 6 bases, the J end by 3 bases, with 11 bases between. The CDR3 runs to 13 residues. Per germline, CDR1 LGHDT and CDR2 YNNKEL (reference sequence). The CDR3 nucleotides read TGTGCCAGCAGTGGGACACTGGACACTGAAGCTTTCTTT. It translates to CASSGTLDTEAFF.

This clonotype was counted ten times or more. The chain carries TRBV7-8 and TRBJ1-6, with D possibly being TRBD1 (5 bases). Looked up from germline, CDR1 is SGHVS and CDR2 is FQNEAQ. This CDR3 contains 17 residues. Trimming left V 5 bases short and J 0 bases short, with 14 bases between. The CDR3 spells CASSHRGPSSYNSPLHF. The CDR3 coding sequence is TGTGCCAGCAGCCATAGGGGACCAAGCTCCTATAATTCACCCCTCCACTTT.

The chain couples TRBV5-4 to TRBJ1-1; 9 nucleotides line up with TRBD1. With V trimmed by 4 bases and J by 1 base, 5 bases remained unmatched. The CDR3 has 15 amino acids. CDR1 is SGHNT, CDR2 YYREEE, per germline (reference sequence). Written as DNA, the CDR3 is TGTGCCAGCAGCCGGTGGGACAGGGCGAACACTGAAGCTTTCTTT. Protein sequence: CASSRWDRANTEAFF.

A remark on this clonotype: Being one base from a much bigger clone, this may be a read error. CDR3 bases: TGTGCCAGCAGCTCCGGGACATGGGGATTCTACGAGCAGTACTTC. Its translation is CASSSGTWGFYEQYF. The gene calls are TRBV7-9 and TRBJ2-7; a possible D gene is TRBD1 (6 bases). Germline assignment: CDR1 SEHNR and CDR2 FQNEAQ (reference sequence). V gave up 4 bases and J gave up 3 bases, with 16 bases separating them. The length of the CDR3 is 15 residues.

This clonotype was counted between two and nine times. V is TRBV4-1 and J is TRBJ2-7, with TRBD1 matching over 7 bases. V gave up 0 bases and J gave up 0 bases; unmatched junction bases: 2. Germline-derived CDR1 and CDR2 are MGHRA and YSYEKL. The CDR3 consists of 15 residues. CDR3 sequence (DNA): TGCGCCAGCAGCCAAGAGACAGGGAGCTCCTACGAGCAGTACTTC. Residues: CASSQETGSSYEQYF.

This clonotype was counted only a few times. V usage is TRBV12-3 or TRBV12-4 and J usage is TRBJ2-3, with 14 bases that match TRBD2. V lost 6 bases to trimming and J lost 4 bases; unmatched junction nucleotides: 3. The CDR3 sequence is 15 residues long. DNA for the CDR3: TGTGCCAGCAGCCGACTAGCGGGAGGGCCAGATACGCAGTATTTT. This codes for CASSRLAGGPDTQYF.

The sample holds many counts of this clonotype. The rearrangement joins TRBV6-1 to TRBJ1-2, with TRBD1 as a possible D gene (6 bases). V gave up 5 bases and J gave up 3 bases, with 13 bases separating them. This CDR3 has 14 amino acids. Germline CDR1 is MNHNS and CDR2 is SASEGT. The DNA of the CDR3 is TGTGCCAGCAGTAGAGCACAGGGAGACTATGGCTACACCTTC. Amino acid sequence: CASSRAQGDYGYTF.

This clonotype was found many times. This chain connects TRBV29-1 to TRBJ1-2, with 8 bases that match TRBD1. After removal of 2 bases from V and 7 bases from J, the junction contained 6 bases not matched to a gene. Germline CDR1 reads SQVTM; CDR2 reads ANQGSEA. The CDR3 is 13 residues long. CDR3: CSVERQGAIGYTF. The CDR3, as DNA: TGCAGCGTTGAAAGGCAGGGGGCGATTGGCTACACCTTC.

This clonotype is judged medium-sized (0.01 to 0.1%). The CDR3 region has the DNA TGTGCCAGCAGCCCTCGGAGTGGGGGCGGCACTGAAGCTTTCTTT. As protein: CASSPRSGGGTEAFF. The chain uses TRBV27 and TRBJ1-1; D possibly corresponds to TRBD1 (6 bases). The CDR3 spans 15 residues. V lost 6 bases to trimming and J lost 4 bases, with 18 bases between them. Germline V gene lookup returns CDR1 MNHEY and CDR2 SMNVEV (reference sequence).

This CDR3 is CASSLGGSNTGELFF. The CDR3 coding sequence is TGTGCCAGCAGTCTGGGGGGATCGAACACCGGGGAGCTGTTTTTT. The chain carries TRBV12-3 or TRBV12-4 and TRBJ2-2; TRBD2 is a possible D gene (6 bases). The CDR3 spans 15 residues. V lost 5 bases and J 0 bases, leaving 10 bases between the germline ends.

The chain recombines TRBV29-1 with TRBJ2-3; perhaps TRBD1 as D (5 bases). V gave up 3 bases and J gave up 2 bases, with 9 bases separating them. CDR1 is SQVTM, CDR2 ANQGSEA, per germline. The CDR3 is made up of 13 amino acids. For the CDR3, the DNA is TGCAGCGTTGAGGCAGGGAACACAGATACGCAGTATTTT. This encodes CSVEAGNTDTQYF.

This clonotype was seen a handful of times. This chain links TRBV29-1 with TRBJ1-2; D gene unclear. With 2 bases removed from V and 2 bases from J, the gap between germline ends came to 18 bases. Germline V gives CDR1 SQVTM, CDR2 ANQGSEA. The CDR3 is 16 amino acids. CDR3 sequence (DNA): TGCAGCGTTGAATCCTCCGGGAACATCGGGAACTATGGCTACACCTTC. It specifies CSVESSGNIGNYGYTF.

This clonotype was seen repeatedly, ten times or more. V is TRBV4-1 and J is TRBJ2-1; 7 bases fit TRBD2. Unmatched junction bases numbered 5, after V lost 7 bases and J lost 5 bases. Per the germline V gene, CDR1 is MGHRA and CDR2 is YSYEKL. The CDR3 length is 13 residues. The CDR3 DNA reads as TGCGCCAGCACCCCTAGCGGAAACAATGAGCAGTTCTTC. It translates to CASTPSGNNEQFF.

For this clonotype: A read error is possible here, since a much larger clone lies one base away. The final CDR3 position lacks the conserved phenylalanine or tryptophan, pointing to a likely read error. This chain joins TRBV7-9 and TRBJ1-5, with D maybe TRBD1 (6 bases). The V end lost 0 bases, the J end lost 6 bases, and 15 bases lay between the germline ends. Germline CDR1 and CDR2: SEHNR and FQNEAQ (reference sequence). The CDR3 totals 16 residues. CDR3 coding DNA: TGTGCCAGCAGCTTAGCGCAGGGGTGGGATGTTCAGCCCCAGCATATT. This gives the protein CASSLAQGWDVQPQHI.

This clonotype was counted only a few times. CDR3 sequence: CASSQDPAFMNTEAFF. CDR3 bases: TGTGCCAGCAGCCAAGATCCAGCGTTCATGAACACTGAAGCTTTCTTT. The chain links TRBV3-1 to TRBJ1-1; D not resolved. V lost 0 bases and J lost 0, with 11 bases in between. The CDR3 is made up of 16 amino acids. The germline V gene encodes CDR1 LGHDT and CDR2 YNNKEL (reference sequence).

Worth noting for this clonotype: It may be a read error: a sequence one base away is much more abundant. The chain combines TRBV12-3 or TRBV12-4 with TRBJ2-1; 7 nucleotides line up with TRBD2. This CDR3 contains 14 residues. CDR3 region: CASSQERDGETKYF. DNA of the CDR3: TGTGCCAGCAGCCAAGAGCGGGACGGAGAGACCAAGTACTTC.

As to this clonotype: Given a much more abundant clone one base away, this may be a read error. The chain couples TRBV18 to TRBJ1-1, with 7 bases aligning to TRBD1. CDR1 is KGHSH, CDR2 LQKENI, per germline. CDR3 length equals 16 residues. The CDR3 sequence is CARSPSLNRGGTEAFF. The DNA of the CDR3 is TGTGCCAGGTCACCCTCCTTAAACAGGGGCGGCACTGAAGCTTTCTTT.

At least ten counts were recorded for this clonotype. The chain employs TRBV2 and TRBJ1-2; D gene unclear. Trimming left V 6 bases short and J 6 bases short, with 11 bases between. Germline values: CDR1 SNHLY, CDR2 FYNNEI. The CDR3 is 12 amino acids. DNA for the CDR3: TGTGCCAGCAGCCCCGCCATCCATGGCTACACCTTC. Encoded protein: CASSPAIHGYTF.

This clonotype occurred many times. The V gene is TRBV7-2, the J gene TRBJ1-5; tentatively, D is TRBD1 (5 bases). From germline, CDR1 is SGHTA and CDR2 FQGNSA. The V and J ends lost 2 bases and 0 bases respectively, with 14 bases between them. The length of the CDR3 is 17 residues. CDR3 nucleotide sequence: TGTGCCAGCAGCTTACGTGCCGCAGGGACTAGCAATCAGCCCCAGCATTTT. It encodes CASSLRAAGTSNQPQHF.

This clonotype showed up just a few times. V gene TRBV7-9 combines with J gene TRBJ2-7, with D uncertain. V was clipped by 5 bases and J by 5 bases, with 16 bases between them. Germline assignment: CDR1 SEHNR and CDR2 FQNEAQ (reference sequence). The CDR3 covers 14 residues. This CDR3 reads CASSPIGSRNEQYF. The CDR3 DNA is TGTGCCAGCAGCCCGATCGGGTCAAGAAACGAGCAGTACTTC.